This TCR beta chain was found in a study of shared clonotypes between healthy human individuals. For the study at large: Three CD4 naive, three CD4 memory, two CD8 naive and one CD8 memory plate were used per donor. Study-level findings and limits: For sorted subsets, rarefaction showed incomplete sequencing despite large depth.

The V gene lost 4 bases and the J gene lost 3 bases, with 13 bases spanning the gap. In germline, CDR1 is SEHNR, CDR2 FQNEAQ (reference sequence). This CDR3 region has 14 residues. On this clone itself: Its specificity is unknown.

Profiling relied on immunoSEQ multiplex PCR, and the TCRdb table lists in-frame clones only, not all of them. The table shows around 99,000 clones, with around 68% occurring only once. CD8 memory merged CD45RO+ with CCR7-negative CD45RA+ TemRA cells. The J gene is TRBJ2-7, the V gene TRBV7-9, with D unclear. Sequencing was performed on memory CD8+ T cells sorted from blood. Subset given: CD45RO+ cells pooled with CCR7-negative TemRA cells. This sequence originates from a man aged 25 to 40 in good health. This CDR3 is CASSSPDANYEQYF. In DNA form, the CDR3 reads TGTGCCAGCAGCTCTCCGGACGCAAACTACGAGCAGTACTTC.